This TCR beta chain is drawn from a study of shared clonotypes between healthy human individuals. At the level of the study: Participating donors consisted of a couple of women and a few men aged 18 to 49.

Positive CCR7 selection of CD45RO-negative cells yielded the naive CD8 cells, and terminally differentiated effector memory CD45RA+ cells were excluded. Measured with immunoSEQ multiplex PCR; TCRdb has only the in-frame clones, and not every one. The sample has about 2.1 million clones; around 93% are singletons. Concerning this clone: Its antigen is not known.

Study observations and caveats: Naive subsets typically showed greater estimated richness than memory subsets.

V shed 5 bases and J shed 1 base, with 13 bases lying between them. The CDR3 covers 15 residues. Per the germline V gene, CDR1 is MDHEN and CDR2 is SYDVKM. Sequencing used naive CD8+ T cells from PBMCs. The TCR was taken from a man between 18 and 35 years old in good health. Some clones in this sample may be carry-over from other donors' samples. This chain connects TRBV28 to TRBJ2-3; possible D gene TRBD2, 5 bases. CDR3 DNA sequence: TGTGCCAGCAGTCAAGCGGCCCGCCGCACAGATACGCAGTATTTT. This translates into CASSQAARRTDTQYF.